Presented here are 25 T cell receptor beta chains from one specimen sequenced in a study of human T cells and chemical hapten exposure. Time point described: patch test 1, 2 weeks after DPC sensitization. Treatment denoted: therapeutic diphenylcyclopropenone sensitization with weekly scalp DPC. TCRdb redid the calling of the RACE reads with MiXCR, one entry per CDR3 protein. There are 60,000 to 80,000 distinct CDR3 sequences in the sample; 25% to 40% occur only once, and about 9% lies in the top ten. Source: whole blood, taken in connection with sensitization to the hapten diphenylcyclopropenone (DPC). The receptor set was obtained from a man between 35 and 55 years old with alopecia areata. Some clones in this sample may be carry-over from other donors' samples.

This chain connects TRBV12-3 or TRBV12-4 to TRBJ2-1; TRBD2 matches at 13 bases. This CDR3 region has 13 residues. J lost 6 bases, V lost 10 bases, and 3 bases had no gene match. The CDR3 protein is CATGTSGTNEQFF. CDR3 sequence (DNA): TGTGCCACCGGGACTAGCGGGACCAATGAGCAGTTCTTC.

This chain uses TRBV6-6 with TRBJ1-2, with TRBD1 matching 8 bases. The CDR3 consists of 13 residues. The J segment lost 4 bases and the V segment lost 5 bases, leaving 3 bases of the junction unmatched. CDR1 and CDR2 (germline): MNHNY, SVGAGI (reference sequence). Here the CDR3 reads CASSPGQVYGYTF. The CDR3 coding sequence is TGTGCCAGCAGTCCGGGACAGGTCTATGGCTACACCTTC.

The rearrangement links TRBV6-2 or TRBV6-3 to TRBJ2-1; no reliable D call. Trimming pared 5 bases from V and 0 bases from J, leaving 11 bases between. CDR1 and CDR2 (germline): MNHEY, SVGEGT. CDR3 size: 15 residues. The CDR3 spells CASSGQVSSYNEQFF. CDR3 DNA: TGTGCCAGCAGTGGGCAAGTGAGCTCCTACAATGAGCAGTTCTTC.

The table lists this clonotype with a few counts. V and J are TRBV5-1 and TRBJ2-3; no clear D gene. Deletions cut 2 bases from V and 2 bases from J, with 3 bases between. Looked up from germline, CDR1 is SGHRS and CDR2 is YFSETQ. There are 12 residues in the CDR3. The CDR3 sequence: CASSFNTDTQYF. Here the CDR3 DNA reads TGCGCCAGCAGCTTCAACACAGATACGCAGTATTTT.

This clonotype was observed a few times. This chain connects TRBV6-6 to TRBJ1-3; D call uncertain. CDR1 is MNHNY and CDR2 is SVGAGI in the germline V gene (reference sequence). The V gene lost 5 bases and the J gene lost 0 bases, with 17 bases spanning the gap. This CDR3 is 17 amino acids long. CDR3 region: CASSRGRSASSGNTIYF. In DNA form, the CDR3 reads TGTGCCAGCAGTAGAGGCCGATCCGCCAGCTCTGGAAACACCATATATTTT.

The CDR3, as DNA: TGTGCCAGCAGTGGGGGGACAGGCTTCTCTGGAAACACCATATATTTT. Its protein is CASSGGTGFSGNTIYF. This chain uses TRBV6-5 with TRBJ1-3, with TRBD1 matching 8 bases. The CDR3 has 16 amino acids. Per the germline V gene, CDR1 is MNHEY and CDR2 is SVGAGI. V shed 5 bases and J 0 bases; nucleotides not matched to a gene: 6.

This clonotype was seen a few times. The J gene is TRBJ2-7, the V gene TRBV4-2, with D tentatively TRBD1 (6 bases). This CDR3 region has 14 residues. Per the germline V gene, CDR1 is LGHNA and CDR2 is YNFKEQ. Trimming took off 5 bases at V and 5 bases at J, with 16 bases between the two ends. The CDR3 sequence: CASSFRLGAHEQYF. The CDR3 region has the DNA TGTGCCAGCAGCTTCCGACTGGGGGCCCACGAGCAGTACTTC.

This chain links TRBV12-3 or TRBV12-4 with TRBJ1-1; D might be TRBD1 (5 bases). V was trimmed by 8 bases and J by 5 bases, leaving 12 bases between them. The CDR3 loop spans 12 amino acids. The CDR3: CASRPGGTEAFF. The DNA for the CDR3 is TGTGCCAGCCGGCCCGGGGGGACTGAAGCTTTCTTT.

This clonotype was seen ten or more times. The chain employs TRBV6-1 and TRBJ1-5, with 8 bases that match TRBD1. The ends lost 3 bases at V and 6 bases at J; junction bases unmatched: 7. This CDR3 spans 15 amino acids. Germline V lookup: CDR1 MNHNS, CDR2 SASEGT. CDR3 bases: TGTGCCAGCAGTGACATGACAGGGGAGGCTCAGCCCCAGCATTTT. Encoded protein: CASSDMTGEAQPQHF.

This clonotype was recorded a few times. The chain is built from TRBV18 and TRBJ1-1; D not certain. The V gene's germline CDR1 is KGHSH and CDR2 LQKENI. The CDR3 consists of 13 residues. Trimming stripped 6 bases from V and 3 bases from J, with 11 bases between. The CDR3 coding sequence is TGTGCCAGCTCTCACCGAGAGGACACTGAAGCTTTCTTT. This codes for CASSHREDTEAFF.

The chain links TRBV20-1 to TRBJ1-4; tentatively, D is TRBD1 (5 bases). The V gene lost 0 bases and the J gene lost 4 bases, with 12 bases spanning the gap. The CDR3 has 15 residues. The germline gives CDR1 DFQATT, CDR2 SNEGSKA (reference sequence). The CDR3 sequence: CSARDPGRRNEKLFF. The CDR3 DNA is TGCAGTGCTAGAGACCCAGGGCGGCGTAATGAAAAACTGTTTTTT.

The chain combines TRBV5-1 with TRBJ2-2, with TRBD1 identical over 7 bases. The V segment lost 9 bases and the J segment 0 bases; nucleotides outside the gene matches: 8. From germline, CDR1 is SGHRS and CDR2 YFSETQ. This CDR3 spans 15 amino acids. CDR3 amino acids: CATRPDRANTGELFF. CDR3 in DNA: TGCGCCACCCGCCCAGACAGGGCGAACACCGGGGAGCTGTTTTTT.

This clonotype has a handful of counts. The chain joins TRBV12-3 or TRBV12-4 to TRBJ2-7, with D unclear. The length of the CDR3 is 15 residues. V dropped 6 bases and J dropped 3 bases, with 18 bases sitting between them. CDR3 in amino acids: CASSPASTPDYEQYF. The CDR3 coding sequence is TGTGCCAGCAGCCCCGCATCGACACCAGACTACGAGCAGTACTTC.

The V and J genes are TRBV2 and TRBJ2-1; 14 bases are a match to TRBD2. The junction had 5 bases not matched to a gene; V was cut back by 3 bases and J by 4 bases. This CDR3 comprises 17 residues. Germline V CDR1 and CDR2: SNHLY, FYNNEI. The DNA of the CDR3 is TGTGCCAGCAGTGAGACTAGCGGGAGGGCCTTATACAATGAGCAGTTCTTC. Translation: CASSETSGRALYNEQFF.

This rearrangement joins TRBV20-1 to TRBJ2-5, with 9 bases lining up with TRBD1. Unmatched junction bases numbered 6, after V lost 2 bases and J lost 8 bases. Germline-derived CDR1 and CDR2 are DFQATT and SNEGSKA (reference sequence). The CDR3 consists of 13 residues. The CDR3 here is CSARSGQGRTQYF. The CDR3 coding sequence is TGCAGTGCTAGATCGGGACAGGGACGCACCCAGTACTTC.

This chain links TRBV5-6 with TRBJ1-4; 7 bases agree with TRBD1. The CDR3 spans 15 residues. Germline V lookup: CDR1 SGHDT, CDR2 YYEEEE. Trimming removed 1 base from V and 8 bases from J; junction bases left unmatched: 8. Here the CDR3 DNA reads TGTGCCAGCAGCTTGCGAACAGGGGCGGGCGAAAAACTGTTTTTT. Amino acids: CASSLRTGAGEKLFF. Variable domain in full (rest from reference TRBV5-6 and TRBJ1-4): DAGVTQSPTHLIKTRGQQVTLRCSPKSGHDTVSWYQQALGQGPQFIFQYYEEEERQRGNFPDRFSGHQFPNYSSELNVNALLLGDSALYLCASSLRTGAGEKLFFGSGTQLSVL.

With regard to this clonotype: The CDR3 end shows no conserved phenylalanine or tryptophan, and so a read error is likely. The chain is built from TRBV6-2 or TRBV6-3 and TRBJ1-5; D gene ambiguous. V lost 6 bases to trimming and J lost 2 bases, with 17 bases between them. CDR3 length: 16 residues. CDR1 and CDR2 from the germline V gene are MNHEY and SVGEGT. CDR3 DNA: TGTGCCAGCAGCCGGAACATGAGGGCTGGCAATCAGCCCCAGCATCTT. The encoded protein is CASSRNMRAGNQPQHL.

The sample holds a few counts of this clonotype. The J gene is TRBJ1-5, the V gene TRBV11-2, with D hard to call. This CDR3 region has 13 residues. CDR1 and CDR2 from the germline V gene are SGHAT and FQNNGV. The V gene lost 11 bases and the J gene lost 6 bases, with 17 bases spanning the gap. CDR3 bases: TGTGCCTCCGGCGGCGGACCGTCTCAGCCCCAGCATTTT. This sequence encodes CASGGGPSQPQHF.

This clonotype has a single count. The CDR3 region is CASSLVGVLEYEQFF. CDR3 bases: TGTGCCAGCAGTTTAGTAGGAGTACTAGAGTATGAGCAGTTCTTC. The chain combines TRBV12-3 or TRBV12-4 with TRBJ2-1, with D perhaps matching TRBD2 (5 bases). V lost 1 base and J 8 bases, leaving 15 bases between the germline ends. The CDR3 extends over 15 amino acids.

The rearrangement joins TRBV27 to TRBJ2-5, with TRBD1 matching 8 bases. The CDR3 spans 14 residues. The V gene's germline CDR1 is MNHEY and CDR2 SMNVEV (reference sequence). J lost 5 bases, V lost 5 bases, and 7 bases had no gene match. The CDR3 here is CASSPGGQGETQYF. CDR3 coding DNA: TGTGCCAGCAGTCCAGGTGGACAGGGCGAGACCCAGTACTTC.

This clonotype came up a few times. This CDR3 reads CASSLDLRTFF. CDR3 nucleotides: TGTGCCAGCAGTCTCGACCTGCGGACTTTCTTT. This chain links TRBV28 with TRBJ1-1; D ambiguous. CDR3 length: 11 amino acids. The germline V gene has CDR1 MDHEN and CDR2 SYDVKM. V lost 5 bases and J lost 12, with 13 bases in between. The whole variable domain, remainder taken from reference TRBV28 and TRBJ1-1, is DVKVTQSSRYLVKRTGEKVFLECVQDMDHENMFWYRQDPGLGLRLIYFSYDVKMKEKGDIPEGYSVSREKKERFSLILESASTNQTSMYLCASSLDLRTFFGQGTRLTVV.

V and J are TRBV5-1 and TRBJ1-4, with D uncertain. This CDR3 has 15 amino acids. Germline V lookup: CDR1 SGHRS, CDR2 YFSETQ. The ends were cut back, 2 bases at V and 4 bases at J, with 12 bases in the middle. CDR3 sequence reads: CASSFGVGNNEKLFF. DNA of the CDR3: TGCGCCAGCAGCTTCGGTGTCGGGAATAATGAAAAACTGTTTTTT.

The chain combines TRBV7-2 with TRBJ2-1; D is possibly TRBD1 or TRBD2 (5 bases each). The CDR3 is 11 residues long. Germline values: CDR1 SGHTA, CDR2 FQGNSA. The ends were cut back, 4 bases at V and 15 bases at J, with 13 bases in the middle. The chain's CDR3 is CASSSRDRWFF. DNA for the CDR3: TGTGCCAGCAGCTCCCGGGACCGCTGGTTCTTC.

This chain joins TRBV7-9 and TRBJ2-5, with TRBD1 as a possible D gene (5 bases). The CDR3 contains 14 residues. The V gene's germline CDR1 is SEHNR and CDR2 FQNEAQ (reference sequence). The V and J ends lost 5 bases and 8 bases respectively, with 18 bases between them. This CDR3 is CASSPPLDQGTQYF. CDR3 coding DNA: TGTGCCAGCAGCCCCCCCTTGGACCAGGGAACCCAGTACTTC.

This clonotype came up a few times. CDR3 residues: CASSLSTGRTDTQYF. In DNA form, the CDR3 reads TGTGCCAGCAGCCTCTCGACAGGGCGAACAGATACGCAGTATTTT. V usage is TRBV6-4 and J usage is TRBJ2-3, with 7 bases identical to TRBD1. J was trimmed by 3 bases and V by 6 bases; bases with no gene match: 9. The germline gives CDR1 MRHNA, CDR2 SNTAGT. CDR3 length: 15 residues.